This TCR beta chain stems from a study of blood T cell repertoires in COVID-19. The wider study: Material from acute and convalescent COVID-19 was sourced from the United States, Italy and Spain. Sample material is recorded as cDNA or gDNA derived from T cells, B-cell-depleted T cells, or PBMCs.

Authors' processing steps: Amplified reference gene primers provided the basis for estimating nucleated cell counts. The assay was immunoSEQ multiplex PCR, and TCRdb's table has in-frame clones only and misses some. The V and J calls and the clone size are those of that table, but D and trimming were determined from the DNA. The sample holds about 69,000 clones, about 85% seen once. Germline CDR1 is SGHTA and CDR2 is FQGNSA. Trimming removed 5 bases at V and 4 bases at J, with 14 bases between. This CDR3 comprises 14 residues. Sequencing used peripheral blood. This clonotype was obtained from an older man with acute or convalescent COVID-19. The chain has TRBV7-2 and TRBJ1-2; possible D gene TRBD1, 6 bases. The CDR3 bases are TGTGCCAGCAGCAAACCCCTCAGGGGCTATGGCTACACCTTC. It specifies CASSKPLRGYGYTF. Complete variable domain (other parts from reference TRBV7-2 and TRBJ1-2): GAGVSQSPSNKVTEKGKDVELRCDPISGHTALYWYRQSLGQGLEFLIYFQGNSAPDKSGLPSDRFSAERTGGSVSTLTIQRTQQEDSAVYLCASSKPLRGYGYTFGSGTRLTVV.